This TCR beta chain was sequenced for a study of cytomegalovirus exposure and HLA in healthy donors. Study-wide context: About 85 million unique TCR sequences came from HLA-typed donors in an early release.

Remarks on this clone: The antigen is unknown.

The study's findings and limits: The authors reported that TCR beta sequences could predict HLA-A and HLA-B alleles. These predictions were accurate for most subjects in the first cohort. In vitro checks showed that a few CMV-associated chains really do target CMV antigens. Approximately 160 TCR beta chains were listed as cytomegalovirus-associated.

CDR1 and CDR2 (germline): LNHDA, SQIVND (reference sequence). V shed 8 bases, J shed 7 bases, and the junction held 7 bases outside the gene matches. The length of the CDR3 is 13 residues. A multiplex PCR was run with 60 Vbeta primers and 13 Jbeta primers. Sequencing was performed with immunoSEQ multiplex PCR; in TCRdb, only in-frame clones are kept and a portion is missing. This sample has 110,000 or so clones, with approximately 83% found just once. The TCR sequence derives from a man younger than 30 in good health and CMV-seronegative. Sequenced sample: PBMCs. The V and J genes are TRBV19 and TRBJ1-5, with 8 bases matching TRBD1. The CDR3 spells CASFGQGGQPQHF. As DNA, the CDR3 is TGTGCCAGTTTCGGACAGGGCGGCCAGCCCCAGCATTTT.